This TCR beta chain originates from a study of blood T cell repertoires in COVID-19. Per the authors' pipeline: Scientists estimated how many nucleated cells there were by amplifying reference gene primers. Assay used: immunoSEQ multiplex PCR; TCRdb lists only in-frame clones, some missing. V, J and clone size reflect that table, while D and trimming were determined from the DNA. The table records approximately 150,000 clones, about four fifths of them present only once. The CDR3 contains 15 residues. Trimming cost V 0 bases and J 2 bases; bases outside gene matches: 4. In germline, CDR1 is SGHRS, CDR2 YFSETQ.

The V and J genes are TRBV5-1 and TRBJ2-5; 7 nucleotides agree with TRBD1. The source of this sequence is a woman older than 75 with acute or convalescent COVID-19. Input material: peripheral blood. CDR3 residues: CASSLATGVQETQYF. The DNA for the CDR3 is TGCGCCAGCAGCTTGGCCACAGGGGTTCAAGAGACCCAGTACTTC.